This TCR beta chain was found in a study of regulatory T cells in long-lasting Graves disease. The time point here: newly diagnosed GD, antithyroid drugs for less than 3 months. PBMCs were the source of the RNA used for TCR sequencing. It was American Thyroid Association guidelines that determined Graves' disease diagnosis. The CDR3 is 14 residues long. CDR1 is KGHSH and CDR2 is LQKENI in the germline V gene. With 2 bases removed from V and 2 bases from J, the gap between germline ends came to 8 bases. Study results and caveats: Limited sample numbers may have lowered accuracy.

This clonotype was seen repeatedly, ten times or more. Its antigen is not identified. iRepertoire HTBI primers and Arm-PCR of CDR3 regions built TCR beta libraries. TCRdb used MiXCR to reprocess the multiplex PCR reads, holding one entry per CDR3 protein. The repertoire holds 550,000 or so distinct CDR3 sequences, around 12% seen once, with about 8.3% in the top ten. These data were likewise used in another study, on T cells in Graves' hyperthyroidism and ophthalmopathy. This second study notes: Carried out on the TCR CDR3, a first-round RT-PCR used the HTBI primer set. In blood, most of the thyroid clonotypes expanded above 0.001 were also present.

This chain connects TRBV18 to TRBJ2-3; unclear D gene. The receptor was derived from a young woman with Graves disease. The material was peripheral blood mononuclear cells (PBMCs), obtained at new diagnosis, from a patient treated with antithyroid drugs. The chain's CDR3 is CASSPSYTTDTQYF. DNA of the CDR3: TGTGCCAGCTCACCAAGTTACACCACAGATACGCAGTATTTT.